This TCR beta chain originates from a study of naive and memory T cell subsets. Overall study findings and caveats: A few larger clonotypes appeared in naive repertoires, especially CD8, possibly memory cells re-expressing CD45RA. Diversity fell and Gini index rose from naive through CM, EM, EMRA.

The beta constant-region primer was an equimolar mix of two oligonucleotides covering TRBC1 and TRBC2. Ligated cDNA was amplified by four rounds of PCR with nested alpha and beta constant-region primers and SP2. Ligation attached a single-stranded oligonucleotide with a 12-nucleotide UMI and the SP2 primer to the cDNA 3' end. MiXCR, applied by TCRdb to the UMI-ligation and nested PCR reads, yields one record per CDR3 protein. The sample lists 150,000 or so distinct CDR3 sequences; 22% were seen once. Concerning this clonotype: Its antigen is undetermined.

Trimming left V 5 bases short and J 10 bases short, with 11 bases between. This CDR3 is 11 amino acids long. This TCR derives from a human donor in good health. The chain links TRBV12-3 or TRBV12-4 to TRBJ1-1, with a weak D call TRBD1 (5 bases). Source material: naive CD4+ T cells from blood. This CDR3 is CASSRQFGAFF. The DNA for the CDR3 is TGTGCCAGCAGTCGACAGTTTGGAGCTTTCTTT.